One T cell receptor beta chain is described in this entry. Its antigen is as yet unknown. Enrollment shut out patients with autoimmune disease history or systemic immunosuppression. The source of the sample is a study of OX40 agonist ivuxolimab in advanced cancers. Across the whole study: Patients' therapy was ivuxolimab, an antibody that acts as an agonist of OX40 (CD134). It was permissible to have had prior anti-PD-1, anti-PD-L1 or anti-CTLA-4 therapy, and approximately 38% had some. Study-wide results and limits: Expanded peripheral T cells had an undetermined antigen specificity.

Clones were read by immunoSEQ multiplex PCR, and TCRdb kept only the in-frame ones, dropping some. The table includes about 76,000 clones, roughly 88% detected once. CDR3 length equals 15 residues. The trim removed 4 bases at V and 3 bases at J, leaving 7 bases unmatched. Germline values: CDR1 SGHTA, CDR2 FQGNSA. The chain is built from TRBV7-2 and TRBJ2-7; 9 nucleotides line up with TRBD2. This clonotype was obtained from an adult with an advanced solid tumor such as melanoma, head and neck, liver or kidney cancer. The sample was CD4+ or CD8+ T cells sorted from blood, taken in a trial of the OX40 agonist ivuxolimab. The CDR3 loop reads CASSSIAGVNYEQYF. CDR3 DNA: TGTGCCAGCAGCTCCATAGCGGGGGTAAACTACGAGCAGTACTTC.